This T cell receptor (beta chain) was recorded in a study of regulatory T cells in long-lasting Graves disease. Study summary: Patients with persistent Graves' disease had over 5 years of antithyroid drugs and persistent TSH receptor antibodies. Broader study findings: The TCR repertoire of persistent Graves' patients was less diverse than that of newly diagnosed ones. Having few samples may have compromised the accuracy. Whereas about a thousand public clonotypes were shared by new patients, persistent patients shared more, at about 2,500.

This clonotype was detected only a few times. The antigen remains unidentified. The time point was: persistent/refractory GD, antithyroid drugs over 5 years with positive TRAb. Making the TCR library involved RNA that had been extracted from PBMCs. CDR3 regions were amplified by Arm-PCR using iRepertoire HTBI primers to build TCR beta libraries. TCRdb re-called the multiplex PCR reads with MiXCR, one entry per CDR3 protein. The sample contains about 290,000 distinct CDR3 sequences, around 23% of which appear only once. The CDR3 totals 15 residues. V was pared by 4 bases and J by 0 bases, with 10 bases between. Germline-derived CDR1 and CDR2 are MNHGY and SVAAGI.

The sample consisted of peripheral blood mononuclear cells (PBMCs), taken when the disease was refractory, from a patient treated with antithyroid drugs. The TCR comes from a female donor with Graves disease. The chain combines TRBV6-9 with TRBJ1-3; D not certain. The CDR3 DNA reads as TGTGCCAGCAGTTCCCGACATAGCTCTGGAAACACCATATATTTT. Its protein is CASSSRHSSGNTIYF.